One sample yielded the 13 T cell receptor beta chains listed below, sequenced in a study of T cells in localized non-small cell lung cancer. Here immunoSEQ multiplex PCR was the method, and the copy in TCRdb shows in-frame clones only, minus some. Among around 30,000 clones, roughly 90% were seen once, and the ten largest hold around 4%. This specimen was peripheral blood mononuclear cells, taken before any cancer treatment. The receptors were gathered from a woman aged 40 to 75 with stage III lung adenocarcinoma.

In its sample, this clone was seen once. This rearrangement joins TRBV11-2 to TRBJ2-4; the D gene is possibly TRBD1 (6 bases). The CDR3 has 14 amino acids. The V gene's germline CDR1 is SGHAT and CDR2 FQNNGV. V was trimmed by 6 bases and J by 8 bases, leaving 17 bases between them. The CDR3 bases are TGTGCCAGCAGGTCTCCAGGGGATACGGACATTCAGTACTTC. This translates into CASRSPGDTDIQYF.

The chain is built from TRBV18 and TRBJ2-3; 11 bases are a match to TRBD2. This CDR3 has 15 residues. J lost 3 bases, V lost 5 bases, and 4 bases had no gene match. From germline, CDR1 is KGHSH and CDR2 LQKENI. CDR3 sequence: CASSSSSGRTDTQYF. The CDR3 DNA is TGTGCCAGCTCAAGCTCTAGCGGGAGGACAGATACGCAGTATTTT.

V usage is TRBV5-5 and J usage is TRBJ2-2; D perhaps matches TRBD1 (5 bases). The V end was cut by 4 bases, the J end by 8 bases, with 15 bases between. This CDR3 has 14 amino acids. Germline lookup yields CDR1 SGHKS and CDR2 YYEKEE (reference sequence). CDR3 protein: CASSRGPPWGELFF. CDR3 DNA: TGTGCCAGCAGCAGGGGCCCACCGTGGGGGGAGCTGTTTTTT.

V usage is TRBV7-8 and J usage is TRBJ1-5; 8 bases align to TRBD1. V lost 6 bases to trimming and J lost 6 bases; unmatched junction nucleotides: 4. CDR3 size: 13 residues. Per the germline V gene, CDR1 is SGHVS and CDR2 is FQNEAQ. This CDR3 reads CASSQGAGQPQHF. DNA for the CDR3: TGTGCCAGCAGTCAGGGGGCTGGTCAGCCCCAGCATTTT.

This sequence joins TRBV6-1 and TRBJ1-5; a weak D match, TRBD1 (5 bases). The CDR3 covers 14 residues. CDR1 MNHNS and CDR2 SASEGT come from the germline V gene. The V end was cut by 2 bases, the J end by 5 bases, with 10 bases between. The CDR3 DNA follows: TGTGCCAGCAGTGAATATTCAGGGTATCAGCCCCAGCATTTT. Its protein is CASSEYSGYQPQHF.

This clone appeared a single time. The chain has TRBV19 and TRBJ1-5; D remains unclear. CDR1 and CDR2 from the germline V gene are LNHDA and SQIVND (reference sequence). The CDR3 is 14 residues long. Between the trimmed V and J ends, which lost 0 bases and 4 bases, there was a span of 7 bases. CDR3 in amino acids: CASSIETENQPQHF. CDR3 nucleotide sequence: TGTGCCAGTAGTATAGAAACGGAGAATCAGCCCCAGCATTTT.

The chain is built from TRBV29-1 and TRBJ2-5; TRBD2 aligns across 7 bases. Losses at the gene ends were 4 bases for V and 5 bases for J; bases not matched to a gene: 19. CDR3 length: 17 amino acids. Germline CDR1 and CDR2: SQVTM and ANQGSEA. The CDR3 reads CSVAPLDGPWEGETQYF. Written as DNA, the CDR3 is TGCAGCGTTGCCCCGTTGGATGGCCCCTGGGAGGGGGAGACCCAGTACTTC.

The chain carries TRBV18 and TRBJ2-3; 9 bases are shared with TRBD2. The V gene end was trimmed by 5 bases and the J gene end by 7 bases; junction bases not matched to a gene: 16. Germline CDR1 is KGHSH and CDR2 is LQKENI. The CDR3 is 17 amino acids. The CDR3 here is CASSTNNPRGGRNTQYF. In DNA form, the CDR3 reads TGTGCCAGCTCAACTAATAATCCGCGGGGGGGCCGAAATACGCAGTATTTT.

The V gene is TRBV20-1, the J gene TRBJ1-2; no clear D. The CDR3 extends over 10 amino acids. Germline values: CDR1 DFQATT, CDR2 SNEGSKA (reference sequence). Between the trimmed V and J ends, which lost 5 bases and 0 bases, there was a span of 1 base. CDR3 sequence (DNA): TGCAGTGCTGCTAACTATGGCTACACCTTC. Protein: CSAANYGYTF.

This chain joins TRBV10-2 and TRBJ2-5; 14 nucleotides align to TRBD2. The CDR3 consists of 14 residues. J gave up 7 bases and V 6 bases, and 4 bases lay outside the gene matches. Germline CDR1 reads WSHSY; CDR2 reads SAAADI. CDR3: CASRLGLAGATQYF. The CDR3 nucleotides are TGCGCCAGCAGGCTGGGACTAGCGGGAGCGACCCAGTACTTC.

This chain links TRBV9 with TRBJ2-5; D unclear. The CDR3 extends over 15 amino acids. Germline V gene lookup returns CDR1 SGDLS and CDR2 YYNGEE. Trimming cost V 4 bases and J 5 bases, with 18 bases left between them. The CDR3 nucleotides read TGTGCCAGCAGCTCCCCCGAACCCCAGAGGGAGACCCAGTACTTC. This sequence encodes CASSSPEPQRETQYF.

Only one count was recorded for this clone. This chain connects TRBV10-1 to TRBJ2-1; D is perhaps TRBD2 (6 bases). CDR1 is WNHNN and CDR2 is SYGVQD in the germline V gene (reference sequence). CDR3 length: 15 residues. V lost 4 bases to trimming and J lost 1 base, with 11 bases between them. CDR3 bases: TGCGCCAGCAGTGTGCCGGGAGCGTCCTACAATGAGCAGTTCTTC. Translated: CASSVPGASYNEQFF.

The J gene is TRBJ2-2, the V gene TRBV2; perhaps TRBD1 as D (5 bases). V lost 3 bases and J lost 6, with 17 bases in between. The CDR3 runs 16 residues. CDR1 and CDR2 from the germline V gene are SNHLY and FYNNEI. CDR3 DNA sequence: TGTGCCAGCAGTGATCAGGGTTTTGAGAGCGCCGGGGAGCTGTTTTTT. The encoded protein is CASSDQGFESAGELFF. Based on the CDR3 plus reference TRBV2 and TRBJ2-2, the full variable domain is EPEVTQTPSHQVTQMGQEVILRCVPISNHLYFYWYRQILGQKVEFLVSFYNNEISEKSEIFDDQFSVERPDGSNFTLKIRSTKLEDSAMYFCASSDQGFESAGELFFGEGSRLTVL.